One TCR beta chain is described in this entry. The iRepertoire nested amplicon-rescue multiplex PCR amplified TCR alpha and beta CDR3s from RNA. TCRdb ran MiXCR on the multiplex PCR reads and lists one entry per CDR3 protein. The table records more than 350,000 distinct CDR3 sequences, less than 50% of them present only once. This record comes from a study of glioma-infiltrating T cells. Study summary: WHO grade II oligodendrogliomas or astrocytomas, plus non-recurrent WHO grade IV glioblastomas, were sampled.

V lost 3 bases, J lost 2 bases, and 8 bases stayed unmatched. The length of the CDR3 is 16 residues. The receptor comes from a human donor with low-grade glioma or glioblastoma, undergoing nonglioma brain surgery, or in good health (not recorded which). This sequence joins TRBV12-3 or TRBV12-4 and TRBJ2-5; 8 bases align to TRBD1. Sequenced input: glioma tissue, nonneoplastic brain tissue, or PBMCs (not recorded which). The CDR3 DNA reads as TGTGCCAGCAGTTTTTTCGGGACAGGTCGACAAGAGACCCAGTACTTC. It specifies CASSFFGTGRQETQYF.